The following is a T cell receptor (beta chain) sequence with its context. Its antigen is still unknown. No quality values exist for individual bases; no much larger clone is one base distant. The entry originates in a study of OX40 agonist ivuxolimab in advanced cancers. Study-wide context: Ivuxolimab was a fully human IgG2 agonistic monoclonal antibody targeting the costimulatory receptor OX40 (CD134). Intravenous ivuxolimab was administered to patients every 2 weeks at six dose levels: 0.01, 0.1, 0.3, 1.5, 3 and 10 mg/kg. Of the roughly 54 patients in dose escalation, some 20 had hepatocellular carcinoma, some 15 had melanoma, 9 had renal cell carcinoma and 9 had head and neck cancer. A male proportion of roughly 85% and a mean age of about 60 years, ranging from about 20 to 79, were recorded for the dose-escalation cohort. Prior anti-PD-1, anti-PD-L1 or anti-CTLA-4 therapy was permitted, and approximately 39% of dose-escalation patients had received checkpoint inhibitors. Partial responses occurred in three dose-escalation patients: two with cutaneous melanoma and one with hepatocellular carcinoma. Peripheral TCRbeta sequencing was intended to test whether TCR sequence diversity was altered and clonal T-cell expansion was caused by ivuxolimab. The monotherapy dose-escalation portion (N of about 52 patients) of the phase I ivuxolimab trial is reported in the paper. Broad study findings and their caveats: Which antigens the clonally expanded peripheral T cells were specific for was not determined. In the 0.1-3.0 mg/kg groups, partial responders were among the patients with the lowest normalized peripheral clonal expansion, particularly in CD8+ T cells. Low levels of normalized T-cell clonal expansion were also seen in some nonresponding patients. At doses of 0.1 to 3.0 mg/kg, clonal expansion of both CD4+ and CD8+ T cells in blood was seen between baseline and week 6. After ivuxolimab, CD8+ T cells had more expanded clones than CD4+ T cells on average.

The trial excluded patients who had a history of autoimmune disease or were on systemic immunosuppression. In every dose cohort, peripheral blood was drawn for TCR sequencing at baseline, cycle 4 day 1, and cycle 7 day 1. Samples were obtained from an open-label, multicenter, first-in-human phase I dose-escalation trial of ivuxolimab. Adults with locally advanced or metastatic melanoma, renal cell carcinoma, hepatocellular carcinoma or head and neck squamous cell carcinoma were enrolled in the trial. Before TCR sequencing, CD4+ and CD8+ T cells were separately sorted from peripheral blood. The germline V gene (reference sequence) specifies LNHDA as CDR1 and SQIVND as CDR2. From its cysteine to its phenylalanine, the CDR3 spans 13 amino acids. CDR3 DNA is the only sequence kept; it has 39 bases, read in frame from the first base. The junction carries 12 bases between V and J, which are trimmed by 8 bases and 4 bases respectively.

Genomic DNA was extracted from sorted cells for sequencing of the TCRbeta CDR3 region. TCRbeta CDR3 regions were sequenced using the immunoSEQ Assay. What TCRdb holds here is the immuneACCESS table cut down to in-frame rearrangements. Part of the clones is not present; checked against another copy, under half of the missing clones reflect an unresolved V gene, and the others are unexplained. The sample records roughly 74,000 clones, 94% of which are singletons. The ten largest account for around 21% of the sample. This sequence originates from an adult with an advanced solid tumor such as melanoma, head and neck, liver or kidney cancer. This chain is built from TRBV19 and TRBJ1-5; the D gene is possibly TRBD1, with 6 bases matching. The source was CD4+ or CD8+ T cells sorted from blood, collected in a trial of the OX40 agonist ivuxolimab. At the DNA level, the sequence is TGTGCCAGTGCTAGGGGGGCGAATCAGCCCCAGCATTTT. Its coded protein is CASARGANQPQHF.